This TCR beta chain came from a study of blood T cell repertoires in COVID-19. Turning to the study itself: There were acute and convalescent COVID-19 samples, and they came from the United States, Italy and Spain. T cells, B-cell-depleted T cells, or PBMCs supplied cDNA or gDNA.

The assay was immunoSEQ multiplex PCR, and TCRdb's table has in-frame clones only and misses some. The sample has around 130,000 clones, roughly 85% seen once. Germline V gene lookup returns CDR1 SGHTA and CDR2 FQGNSA. Trimming cost V 5 bases and J 0 bases, with 8 bases left between them. The length of the CDR3 is 15 residues. This receptor was taken from a man aged 50-59 years with acute or convalescent COVID-19. The chain employs TRBV7-2 and TRBJ2-6; tentative D call: TRBD1 (5 bases). What was sequenced was peripheral blood. The CDR3: CASSPDNSGANVLTF. CDR3 coding DNA: TGTGCCAGCAGCCCGGACAACTCTGGGGCCAACGTCCTGACTTTC.